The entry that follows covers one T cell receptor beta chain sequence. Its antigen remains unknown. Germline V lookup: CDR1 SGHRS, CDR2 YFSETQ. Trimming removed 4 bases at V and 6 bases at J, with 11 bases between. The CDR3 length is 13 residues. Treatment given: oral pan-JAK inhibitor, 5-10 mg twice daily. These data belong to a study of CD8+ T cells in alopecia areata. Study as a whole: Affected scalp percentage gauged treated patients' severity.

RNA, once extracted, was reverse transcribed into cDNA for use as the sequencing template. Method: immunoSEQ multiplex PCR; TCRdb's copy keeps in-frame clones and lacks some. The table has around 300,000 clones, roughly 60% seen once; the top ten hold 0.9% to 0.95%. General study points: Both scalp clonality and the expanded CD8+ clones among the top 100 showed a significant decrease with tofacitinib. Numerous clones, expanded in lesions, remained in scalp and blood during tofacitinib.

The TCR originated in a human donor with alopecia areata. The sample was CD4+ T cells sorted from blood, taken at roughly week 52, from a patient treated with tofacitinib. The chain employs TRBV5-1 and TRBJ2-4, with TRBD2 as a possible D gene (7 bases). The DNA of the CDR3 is TGCGCCAGCAGCCCGGGGGGCGCAAACATTCAGTACTTC. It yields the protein CASSPGGANIQYF.